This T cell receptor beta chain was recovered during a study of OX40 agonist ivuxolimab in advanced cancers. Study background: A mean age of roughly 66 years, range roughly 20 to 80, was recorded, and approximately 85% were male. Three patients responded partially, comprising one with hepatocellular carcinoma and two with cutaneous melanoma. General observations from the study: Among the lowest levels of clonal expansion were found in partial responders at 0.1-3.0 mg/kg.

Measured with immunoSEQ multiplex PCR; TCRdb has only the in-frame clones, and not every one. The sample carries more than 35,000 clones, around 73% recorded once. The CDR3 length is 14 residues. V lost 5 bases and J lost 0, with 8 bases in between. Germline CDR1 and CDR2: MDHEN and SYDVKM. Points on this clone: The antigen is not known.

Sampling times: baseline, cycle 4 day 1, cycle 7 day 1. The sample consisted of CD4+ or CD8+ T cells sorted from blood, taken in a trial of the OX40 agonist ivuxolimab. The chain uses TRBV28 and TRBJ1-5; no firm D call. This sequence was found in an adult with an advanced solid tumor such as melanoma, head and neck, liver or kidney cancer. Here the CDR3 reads CASSPLVSNQPQHF. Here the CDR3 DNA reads TGTGCCAGCAGTCCCCTGGTTAGCAATCAGCCCCAGCATTTT.